This T cell receptor (beta chain) appears in the sequencing data of a study of T cell changes during pregnancy in multiple sclerosis (dated by TCRdb to the late 2010s). In terms of the full investigation: In women with multiple sclerosis, the researchers looked at how the T cell repertoire shifted as pregnancy progressed.

Relative to germline, V is missing 3 bases and J is missing 4 bases, with 4 bases of the junction outside any gene match. Measured from the cysteine to the phenylalanine, the CDR3 is 15 residues long. Here the CDR3 DNA is all that survives: 45 bases in frame from base 1. CDR1 and CDR2 are drawn from the germline V gene: SGDLS, YYNGEE. The method behind the library was the immunoSEQ multiplex PCR assay. Imported from immuneACCESS, the table was reduced by TCRdb to in-frame sequences with V and J called. These copies leave out some clones; in studies compared against another copy, an unresolved V gene accounts for under half, and the cause of the remainder is not known. The sample data list 65,000 to 85,000 clones, and 94% of these were observed just once. The ten biggest clones cover more than 0.12% of the sample. As regards this clone: Which antigen it targets is not known. Base-call qualities are not available, and no considerably larger clone is one nucleotide away.

Here the sequenced sample was CD4+ T cells from peripheral blood mononuclear cells, taken after pregnancy. The chain couples TRBV9 to TRBJ2-5, with 12 bases in between that match TRBD2. The sequence came from a female donor with multiple sclerosis, enrolled in a pregnancy study. The CDR3 has the sequence CASSDGLAGTETQYF. The bases read TGTGCCAGCAGCGATGGACTAGCGGGGACAGAGACCCAGTACTTC. Joined to the reference TRBV9 and TRBJ2-5 proteins, this CDR3 gives the full variable domain: DSGVTQTPKHLITATGQRVTLRCSPRSGDLSVYWYQQSLDQGLQFLIQYYNGEERAKGNILERFSAQQFPDLHSELNLSSLELGDSALYFCASSDGLAGTETQYFGPGTRLLVL.